In its sample, the clone carrying this TCR beta chain was seen a few times. CDR3 size: 13 residues. V lost 0 bases and J lost 6, with 9 bases in between. Germline V lookup: CDR1 LGHDT, CDR2 YNNKEL (reference sequence). The data were obtained in a study of blood T cell repertoires in COVID-19. Looking at the study overall: Researchers got acute and convalescent COVID-19 samples from the United States, Italy and Spain. T cells, B-cell-depleted T cells, or PBMCs provided the cDNA or gDNA that served as material.

Original analysis: It was from reference gene primer amplification that nucleated cell counts were estimated. TCRdb's copy holds only in-frame clones and misses some; the assay was immunoSEQ multiplex PCR. From that table come the V and J calls and clone size; the DNA was used to work out D and trimming. The repertoire holds roughly 150,000 clones, with 80% to 90% as singletons. V and J are TRBV3-1 (or the pseudogene TRBV3-2) and TRBJ2-7; no clear D gene. The receptor comes from a man aged 55 to 70 with acute or convalescent COVID-19. Material: peripheral blood. CDR3 sequence: CASSQEYSREQYF. CDR3 nucleotides: TGTGCCAGCAGCCAAGAATACAGCCGCGAGCAGTACTTC.